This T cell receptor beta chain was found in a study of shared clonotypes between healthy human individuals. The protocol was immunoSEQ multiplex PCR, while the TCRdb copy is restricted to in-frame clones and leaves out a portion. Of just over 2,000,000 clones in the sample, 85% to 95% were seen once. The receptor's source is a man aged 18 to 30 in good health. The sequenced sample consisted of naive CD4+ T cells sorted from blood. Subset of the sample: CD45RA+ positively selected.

CDR3 residues: CASSEMGLHNSPLHF. CDR3 nucleotide sequence: TGTGCCAGCAGTGAAATGGGACTACATAATTCACCCCTCCACTTT. The chain joins TRBV2 to TRBJ1-6; tentatively, D is TRBD1 (5 bases). The germline V gene encodes CDR1 SNHLY and CDR2 FYNNEI. V lost 2 bases and J lost 5, with 10 bases in between. This CDR3 comprises 15 residues.